This T cell receptor (beta chain) derives from a study of beta chain features in type 1 diabetes. The wider study: Healthy donors resembled patients in age, gender and cell yields.

General study points: Compared to healthy donors, patients appeared to have naive, central memory and Treg TCRB repertoires that were more alike. VDJ junctions sequenced from type 1 diabetes patients showed fewer insertions and more deletions. Across all four CD4+ subsets, people with type 1 diabetes showed modestly shorter TCRB CDR3s.

Comments on this clone: No antigen is known for it.

Reverse transcription of all isolated RNA meant that expressed TCRB transcripts were sequenced. TCRdb keeps only in-frame clones here, not all; method: immunoSEQ multiplex PCR. In the table there are approximately 120,000 clones, 15% to 20% of which are singletons. Source material: central memory CD4+ T cells from blood. This TCR was sampled from a young man with type 1 diabetes.

The CDR3 coding sequence is TGTGCCAGCAGCCCGAGGGTGGGGCAGTTATACAATGAGCAGTTCTTC. This gives the protein CASSPRVGQLYNEQFF. The rearrangement joins TRBV2 to TRBJ2-1, with D possibly being TRBD1 or TRBD2 (5 bases each). Germline V gene sequence: CDR1 SNHLY, CDR2 FYNNEI. CDR3 size: 16 residues. The V end was cut by 6 bases, the J end by 4 bases, with 19 bases between.